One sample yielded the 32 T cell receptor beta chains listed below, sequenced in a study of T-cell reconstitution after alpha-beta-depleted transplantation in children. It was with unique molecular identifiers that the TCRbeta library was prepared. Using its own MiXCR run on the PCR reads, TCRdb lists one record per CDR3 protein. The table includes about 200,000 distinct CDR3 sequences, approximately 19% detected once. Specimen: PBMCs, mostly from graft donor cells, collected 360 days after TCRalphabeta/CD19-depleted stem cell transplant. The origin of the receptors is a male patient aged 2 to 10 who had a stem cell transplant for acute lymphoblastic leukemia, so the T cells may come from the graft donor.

As DNA, the CDR3 is TGTGCCGTCTCCCCTATACCGAACACCGGGGAGCTGTTTTTT. Translating it yields CAVSPIPNTGELFF. The chain employs TRBV10-3 and TRBJ2-2; no definite D call. In germline, CDR1 is ENHRY, CDR2 SYGVKD. The V gene lost 11 bases and the J gene lost 0 bases, with 13 bases spanning the gap. The CDR3 runs 14 residues.

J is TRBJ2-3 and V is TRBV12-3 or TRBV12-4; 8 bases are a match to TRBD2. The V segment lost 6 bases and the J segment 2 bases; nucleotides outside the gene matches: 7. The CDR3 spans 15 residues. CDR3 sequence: CASSPRGGVTDTQYF. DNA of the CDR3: TGTGCCAGCAGCCCACGGGGGGGCGTCACAGATACGCAGTATTTT.

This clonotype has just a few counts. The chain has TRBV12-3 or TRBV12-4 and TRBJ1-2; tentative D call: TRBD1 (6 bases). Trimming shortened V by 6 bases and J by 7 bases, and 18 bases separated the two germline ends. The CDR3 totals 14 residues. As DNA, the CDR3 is TGTGCCAGCAGACCGGGGGCTAGGGGCTTTGGCTACACCTTC. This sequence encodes CASRPGARGFGYTF.

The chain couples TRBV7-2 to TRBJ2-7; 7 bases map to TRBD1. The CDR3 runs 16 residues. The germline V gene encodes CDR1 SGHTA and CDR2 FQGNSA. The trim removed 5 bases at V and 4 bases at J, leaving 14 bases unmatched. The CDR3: CASSRQNRGFGYEQYF. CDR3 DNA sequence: TGTGCCAGCAGCCGCCAAAACAGGGGTTTCGGGTACGAGCAGTACTTC. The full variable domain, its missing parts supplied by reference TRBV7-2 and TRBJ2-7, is GAGVSQSPSNKVTEKGKDVELRCDPISGHTALYWYRQSLGQGLEFLIYFQGNSAPDKSGLPSDRFSAERTGGSVSTLTIQRTQQEDSAVYLCASSRQNRGFGYEQYFGPGTRLTVT.

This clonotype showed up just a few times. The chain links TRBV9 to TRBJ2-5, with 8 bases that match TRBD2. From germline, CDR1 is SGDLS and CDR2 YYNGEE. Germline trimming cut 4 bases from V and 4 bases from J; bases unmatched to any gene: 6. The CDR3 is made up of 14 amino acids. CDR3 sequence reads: CASSSDRGGETQYF. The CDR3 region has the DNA TGTGCCAGCAGCTCCGACCGGGGGGGAGAGACCCAGTACTTC.

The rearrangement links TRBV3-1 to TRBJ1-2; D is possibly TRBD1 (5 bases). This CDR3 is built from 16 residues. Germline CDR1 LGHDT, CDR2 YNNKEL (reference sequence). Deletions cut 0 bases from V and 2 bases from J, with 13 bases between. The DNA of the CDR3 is TGTGCCAGCAGCCAAGATCTAAGGGGTGGAAACTATGGCTACACCTTC. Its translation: CASSQDLRGGNYGYTF.

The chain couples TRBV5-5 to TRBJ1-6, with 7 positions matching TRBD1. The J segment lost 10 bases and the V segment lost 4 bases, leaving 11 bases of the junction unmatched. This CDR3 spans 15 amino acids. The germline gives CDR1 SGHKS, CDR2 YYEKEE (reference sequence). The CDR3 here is CASSPRQGVASPLHF. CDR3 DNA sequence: TGTGCCAGCAGCCCCCGACAGGGCGTCGCCTCACCCCTCCACTTT. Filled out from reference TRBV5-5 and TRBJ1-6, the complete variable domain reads DAGVTQSPTHLIKTRGQQVTLRCSPISGHKSVSWYQQVLGQGPQFIFQYYEKEERGRGNFPDRFSARQFPNYSSELNVNALLLGDSALYLCASSPRQGVASPLHFGNGTRLTVT.

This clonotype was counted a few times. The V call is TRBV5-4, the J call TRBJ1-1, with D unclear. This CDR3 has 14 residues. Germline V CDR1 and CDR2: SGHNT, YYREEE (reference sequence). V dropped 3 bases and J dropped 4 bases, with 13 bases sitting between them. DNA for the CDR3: TGTGCCAGCAGCTCTGACCGGTGGGCCACTGAAGCTTTCTTT. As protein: CASSSDRWATEAFF.

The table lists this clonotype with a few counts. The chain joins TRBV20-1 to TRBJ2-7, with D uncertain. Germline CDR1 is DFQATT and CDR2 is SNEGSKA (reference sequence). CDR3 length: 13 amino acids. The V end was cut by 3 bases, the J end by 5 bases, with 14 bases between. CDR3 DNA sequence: TGCAGTGCTAGGAACAACAAGGACGACGAGCAGTACTTC. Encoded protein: CSARNNKDDEQYF.

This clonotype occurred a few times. The CDR3 region has the DNA TGTGCCAGCAGTTGGGAGGGTACGCAGTATTTT. Translating it yields CASSWEGTQYF. V and J are TRBV12-3 or TRBV12-4 and TRBJ2-3; 7 bases match TRBD2. V lost 4 bases, J lost 8 bases, and 0 bases stayed unmatched. This CDR3 has 11 residues.

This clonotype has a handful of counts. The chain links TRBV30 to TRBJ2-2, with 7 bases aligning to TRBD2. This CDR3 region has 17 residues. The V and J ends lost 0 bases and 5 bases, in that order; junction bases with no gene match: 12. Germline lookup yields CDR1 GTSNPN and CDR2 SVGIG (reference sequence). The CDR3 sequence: CAWSVLSGTVGTGELFF. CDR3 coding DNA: TGTGCCTGGAGTGTTCTAAGCGGGACGGTCGGGACCGGGGAGCTGTTTTTT. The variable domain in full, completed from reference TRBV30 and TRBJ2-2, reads SQTIHQWPATLVQPVGSPLSLECTVEGTSNPNLYWYRQAAGRGLQLLFYSVGIGQISSEVPQNLSASRPQDRQFILSSKKLLLSDSGFYLCAWSVLSGTVGTGELFFGEGSRLTVL.

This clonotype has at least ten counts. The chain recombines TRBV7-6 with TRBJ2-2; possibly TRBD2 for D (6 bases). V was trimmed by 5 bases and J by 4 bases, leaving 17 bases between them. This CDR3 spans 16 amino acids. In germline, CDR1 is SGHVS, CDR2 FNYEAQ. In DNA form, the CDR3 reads TGTGCCAGCAGCCCCTGGGGTGGGGGGACCACCGGGGAGCTGTTTTTT. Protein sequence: CASSPWGGGTTGELFF.

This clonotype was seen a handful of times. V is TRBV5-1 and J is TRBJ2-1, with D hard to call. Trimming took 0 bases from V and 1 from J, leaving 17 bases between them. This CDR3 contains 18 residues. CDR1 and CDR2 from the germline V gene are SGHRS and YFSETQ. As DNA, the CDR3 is TGCGCCAGCAGCTTGGCACCGTCGGCGTCTTTATCCTACAATGAGCAGTTCTTC. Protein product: CASSLAPSASLSYNEQFF.

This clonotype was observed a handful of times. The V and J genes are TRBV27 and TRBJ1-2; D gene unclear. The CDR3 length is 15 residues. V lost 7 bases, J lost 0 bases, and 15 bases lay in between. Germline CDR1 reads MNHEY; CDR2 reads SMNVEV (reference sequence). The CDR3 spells CASKPIGGANYGYTF. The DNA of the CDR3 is TGTGCCAGCAAGCCCATTGGCGGAGCTAACTATGGCTACACCTTC.

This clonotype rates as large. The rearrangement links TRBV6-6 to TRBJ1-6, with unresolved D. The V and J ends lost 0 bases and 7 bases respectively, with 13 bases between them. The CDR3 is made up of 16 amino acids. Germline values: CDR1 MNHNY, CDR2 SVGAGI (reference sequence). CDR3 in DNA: TGTGCCAGCAGTTACTCGGGAGGGAGAGGAAATTCACCCCTCCACTTT. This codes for CASSYSGGRGNSPLHF.

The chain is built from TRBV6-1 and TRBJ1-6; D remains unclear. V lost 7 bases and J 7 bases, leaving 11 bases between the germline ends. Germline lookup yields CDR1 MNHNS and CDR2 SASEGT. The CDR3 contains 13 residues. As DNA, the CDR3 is TGTGCCAGCAAGCGTCCCGACAATTCACCCCTCCACTTT. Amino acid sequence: CASKRPDNSPLHF.

The CDR3 region is CASSQDSGSGIETQYF. CDR3 coding DNA: TGCGCCAGCAGCCAAGATTCTGGGTCGGGAATCGAGACCCAGTACTTC. The V and J genes are TRBV4-1 and TRBJ2-5; D is perhaps TRBD2 (5 bases). Between the trimmed V and J ends, which lost 0 bases and 5 bases, there was a span of 16 bases. Germline loops: CDR1 MGHRA, CDR2 YSYEKL. The CDR3 extends over 16 amino acids.

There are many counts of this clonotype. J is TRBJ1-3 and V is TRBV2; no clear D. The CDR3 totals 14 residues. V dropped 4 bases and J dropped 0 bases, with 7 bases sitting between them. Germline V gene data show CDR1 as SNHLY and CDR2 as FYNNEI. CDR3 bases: TGTGCCAGCAGTGGGCCAGGCTCTGGAAACACCATATATTTT. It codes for CASSGPGSGNTIYF.

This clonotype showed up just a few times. CDR3 in DNA: TGCGCCAGCAGCTTGGGGCATAACACCGGGGAGCTGTTTTTT. It translates to CASSLGHNTGELFF. The V call is TRBV5-1, the J call TRBJ2-2; D gene unclear. Germline CDR1 is SGHRS and CDR2 is YFSETQ. This CDR3 has 14 amino acids. The V and J ends lost 0 bases and 2 bases respectively, with 5 bases between them.

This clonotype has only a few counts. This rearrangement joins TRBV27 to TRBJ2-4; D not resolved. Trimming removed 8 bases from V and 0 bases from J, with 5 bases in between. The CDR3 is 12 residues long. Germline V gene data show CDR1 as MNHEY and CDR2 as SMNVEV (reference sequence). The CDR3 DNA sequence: TGTGCCAGCTGTATAGCCAAAAACATTCAGTACTTC. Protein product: CASCIAKNIQYF.

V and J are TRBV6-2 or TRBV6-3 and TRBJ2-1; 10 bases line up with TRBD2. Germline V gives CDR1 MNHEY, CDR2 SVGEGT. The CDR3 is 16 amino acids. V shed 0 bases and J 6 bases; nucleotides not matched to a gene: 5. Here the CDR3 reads CASSYSRLAGGNEQFF. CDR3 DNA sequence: TGTGCCAGCAGTTACTCCCGTTTAGCGGGAGGCAATGAGCAGTTCTTC.

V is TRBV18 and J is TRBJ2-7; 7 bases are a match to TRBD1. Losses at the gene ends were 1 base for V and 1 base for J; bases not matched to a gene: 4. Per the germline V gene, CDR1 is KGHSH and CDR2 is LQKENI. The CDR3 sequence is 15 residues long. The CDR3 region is CASSPQGALSYEQYF. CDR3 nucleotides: TGTGCCAGCTCACCACAGGGGGCTTTGTCCTACGAGCAGTACTTC. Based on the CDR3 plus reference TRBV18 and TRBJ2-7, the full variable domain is NAGVMQNPRHLVRRRGQEARLRCSPMKGHSHVYWYRQLPEEGLKFMVYLQKENIIDESGMPKERFSAEFPKEGPSILRIQQVVRGDSAAYFCASSPQGALSYEQYFGPGTRLTVT.

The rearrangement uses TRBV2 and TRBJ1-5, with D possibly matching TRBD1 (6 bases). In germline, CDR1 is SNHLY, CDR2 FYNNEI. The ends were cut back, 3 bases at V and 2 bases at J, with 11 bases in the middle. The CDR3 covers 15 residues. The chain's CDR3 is CASSDEGGRNQPQHF. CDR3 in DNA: TGTGCCAGCAGTGATGAGGGGGGTCGCAATCAGCCCCAGCATTTT.

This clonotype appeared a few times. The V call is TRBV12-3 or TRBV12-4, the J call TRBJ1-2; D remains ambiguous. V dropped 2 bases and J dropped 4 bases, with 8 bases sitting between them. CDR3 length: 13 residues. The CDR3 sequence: CASSLREGYGYTF. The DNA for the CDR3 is TGTGCCAGCAGTTTAAGGGAAGGCTATGGCTACACCTTC.

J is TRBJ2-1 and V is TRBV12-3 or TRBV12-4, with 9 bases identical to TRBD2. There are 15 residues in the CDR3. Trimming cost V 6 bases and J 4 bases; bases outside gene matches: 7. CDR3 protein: CASRDLAGPYNEQFF. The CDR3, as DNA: TGTGCCAGCAGGGACCTAGCGGGACCTTACAATGAGCAGTTCTTC.

CDR3 in amino acids: CASSLSPRWNTEAFF. CDR3 bases: TGTGCCAGCAGCTTATCCCCAAGGTGGAACACTGAAGCTTTCTTT. V is TRBV7-6 and J is TRBJ1-1, with D unresolved. V was cut by 2 bases and J by 1 base, with 11 bases left in between. The CDR3 is made up of 15 amino acids. Germline CDR1 is SGHVS and CDR2 is FNYEAQ. Together with reference TRBV7-6 and TRBJ1-1, the CDR3 gives the full variable domain: GAGVSQSPRYKVTKRGQDVALRCDPISGHVSLYWYRQALGQGPEFLTYFNYEAQQDKSGLPNDRFSAERPEGSISTLTIQRTEQRDSAMYRCASSLSPRWNTEAFFGQGTRLTVV.

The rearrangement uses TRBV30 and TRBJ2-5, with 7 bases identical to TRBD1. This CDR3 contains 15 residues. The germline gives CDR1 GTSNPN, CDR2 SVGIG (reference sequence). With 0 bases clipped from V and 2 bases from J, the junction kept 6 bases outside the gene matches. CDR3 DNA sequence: TGTGCCTGGAGTGTGTACCGACAGGGACAAGAGACCCAGTACTTC. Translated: CAWSVYRQGQETQYF.

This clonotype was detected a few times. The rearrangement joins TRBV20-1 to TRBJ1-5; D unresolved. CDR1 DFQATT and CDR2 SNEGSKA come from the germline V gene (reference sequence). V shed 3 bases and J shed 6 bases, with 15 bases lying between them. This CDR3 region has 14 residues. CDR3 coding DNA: TGCAGTGCTAGGGTGGGTTTGGGTTTTCAGCCCCAGCATTTT. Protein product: CSARVGLGFQPQHF.

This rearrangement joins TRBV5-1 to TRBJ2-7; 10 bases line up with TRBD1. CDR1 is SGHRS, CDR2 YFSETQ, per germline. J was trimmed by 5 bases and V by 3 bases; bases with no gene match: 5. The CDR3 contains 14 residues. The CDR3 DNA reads TGCGCCAGCAGCTATGGGACAGGGGACCACGAGCAGTACTTC. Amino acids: CASSYGTGDHEQYF.

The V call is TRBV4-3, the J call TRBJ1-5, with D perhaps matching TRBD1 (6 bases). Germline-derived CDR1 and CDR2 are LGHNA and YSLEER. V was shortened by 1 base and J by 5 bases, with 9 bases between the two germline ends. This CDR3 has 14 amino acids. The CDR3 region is CASSQGTAHQPQHF. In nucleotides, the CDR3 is TGCGCCAGCAGCCAAGGGACAGCACATCAGCCCCAGCATTTT.

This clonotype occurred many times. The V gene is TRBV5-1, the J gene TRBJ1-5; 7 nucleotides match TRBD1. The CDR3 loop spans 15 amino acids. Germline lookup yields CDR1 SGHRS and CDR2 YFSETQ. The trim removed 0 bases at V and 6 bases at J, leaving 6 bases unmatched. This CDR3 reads CASSLDQGVGQPQHF. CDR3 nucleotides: TGCGCCAGCAGCTTGGATCAGGGGGTGGGTCAGCCCCAGCATTTT.

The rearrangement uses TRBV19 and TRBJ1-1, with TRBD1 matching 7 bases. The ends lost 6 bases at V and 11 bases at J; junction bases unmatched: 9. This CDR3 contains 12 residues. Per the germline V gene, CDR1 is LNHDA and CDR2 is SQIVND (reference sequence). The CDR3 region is CASSSTGLWAFF. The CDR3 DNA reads TGTGCCAGTAGCTCGACAGGGCTGTGGGCTTTCTTT.